Presented here are 8 T cell receptor beta chains from one specimen sequenced in a study of T cell responses to AZD1222 COVID-19 vaccine (dated by TCRdb to 2020 to 2023). Receptor libraries were prepared by the immunoSEQ multiplex PCR assay. TCRdb took over this immuneACCESS table, retaining in-frame rearrangements with V and J assigned. Such tables are incomplete; in checked studies, under half of the missing clones stem from an unresolved V gene, and the remainder is unexplained. Counted in this sample were over 150,000 clones; about nine tenths of them appeared once. Together, the top ten hold around 3.1% of the sample. The time point label of this sample denotes: baseline before first vaccination. The sample here was peripheral blood, taken on day 0 of AZD1222 vaccination. These receptors originate from an adult in good health.

A single count supports this clone. This chain links TRBV7-2 with TRBJ2-2, with 7 bases that match TRBD1. The V gene end was trimmed by 3 bases and the J gene end by 6 bases; junction bases not matched to a gene: 4. The CDR3 spans 14 residues. Looked up from germline, CDR1 is SGHTA and CDR2 is FQGNSA. The CDR3 here is CASSFSQGAGELFF. The CDR3 region has the DNA TGTGCCAGCAGCTTCTCCCAGGGGGCCGGGGAGCTGTTTTTT.

The chain combines TRBV4-3 with TRBJ2-2; D may be TRBD1 (5 bases). The CDR3 loop spans 17 amino acids. Germline CDR1 is LGHNA and CDR2 is YSLEER. Trimming stripped 1 base from V and 3 bases from J, with 15 bases between. The CDR3 is CASSQVSSGSYTGELFF. CDR3 sequence (DNA): TGCGCCAGCAGCCAAGTGTCATCAGGGTCGTACACCGGGGAGCTGTTTTTT.

This chain uses TRBV5-4 with TRBJ1-6; D might be TRBD1 (5 bases). V lost 7 bases, J lost 5 bases, and 10 bases lay in between. The germline CDR1 and CDR2 sequences are SGHNT and YYREEE (reference sequence). The CDR3 runs to 13 residues. The CDR3 DNA reads TGTGCCAGCTCAGGGCGGGATAATTCACCCCTCCACTTT. Translation: CASSGRDNSPLHF.

About this clone: At the DNA level, this CDR3 is encoded by other sequences in the same sample as well. The rearrangement links TRBV18 to TRBJ2-7; 7 bases fit TRBD1. V lost 3 bases and J lost 0; bases outside the gene matches: 2. CDR1 is KGHSH and CDR2 is LQKENI in the germline V gene. The CDR3 runs to 14 residues. CDR3 DNA: TGTGCCAGCTCACCCCGGGACAGCTCCTACGAGCAGTACTTC. This translates into CASSPRDSSYEQYF.

This clone was counted only a few times. V usage is TRBV10-3 and J usage is TRBJ1-5; possible D gene TRBD1, 5 bases. The CDR3 runs 13 residues. With 4 bases removed from V and 3 bases from J, the gap between germline ends came to 7 bases. Per germline, CDR1 ENHRY and CDR2 SYGVKD. In DNA, the CDR3 is TGTGCCATCAGTGGGGGGACCAATCAGCCCCAGCATTTT. It specifies CAISGGTNQPQHF.

This clone was seen only once. J is TRBJ1-2 and V is TRBV19, with 12 bases lining up with TRBD1. Germline CDR1 LNHDA, CDR2 SQIVND (reference sequence). The CDR3 totals 14 residues. Trimming at V came to 7 bases and at J to 12 bases, leaving 12 bases not matched to a gene. This CDR3 reads CASTLTPGTGGDTF. For the CDR3, the DNA is TGTGCCAGTACCCTCACGCCCGGGACAGGGGGCGACACCTTC.

This chain joins TRBV5-4 and TRBJ1-1; D uncertain. The CDR3 runs 13 residues. Trimming pared 5 bases from V and 0 bases from J, leaving 8 bases between. The germline V gene encodes CDR1 SGHNT and CDR2 YYREEE (reference sequence). The CDR3 protein is CASSFRLNTEAFF. CDR3 bases: TGTGCCAGCAGTTTTCGACTGAACACTGAAGCTTTCTTT.

This chain uses TRBV2 with TRBJ1-4, with D hard to call. Trimming took off 0 bases at V and 7 bases at J, with 15 bases between the two ends. Germline assignment: CDR1 SNHLY and CDR2 FYNNEI. The CDR3 runs to 16 residues. For the CDR3, the DNA is TGTGCCAGCAGTGAAGCGAGTGGGCAGGTTGGTGAAAAACTGTTTTTT. Residues: CASSEASGQVGEKLFF.